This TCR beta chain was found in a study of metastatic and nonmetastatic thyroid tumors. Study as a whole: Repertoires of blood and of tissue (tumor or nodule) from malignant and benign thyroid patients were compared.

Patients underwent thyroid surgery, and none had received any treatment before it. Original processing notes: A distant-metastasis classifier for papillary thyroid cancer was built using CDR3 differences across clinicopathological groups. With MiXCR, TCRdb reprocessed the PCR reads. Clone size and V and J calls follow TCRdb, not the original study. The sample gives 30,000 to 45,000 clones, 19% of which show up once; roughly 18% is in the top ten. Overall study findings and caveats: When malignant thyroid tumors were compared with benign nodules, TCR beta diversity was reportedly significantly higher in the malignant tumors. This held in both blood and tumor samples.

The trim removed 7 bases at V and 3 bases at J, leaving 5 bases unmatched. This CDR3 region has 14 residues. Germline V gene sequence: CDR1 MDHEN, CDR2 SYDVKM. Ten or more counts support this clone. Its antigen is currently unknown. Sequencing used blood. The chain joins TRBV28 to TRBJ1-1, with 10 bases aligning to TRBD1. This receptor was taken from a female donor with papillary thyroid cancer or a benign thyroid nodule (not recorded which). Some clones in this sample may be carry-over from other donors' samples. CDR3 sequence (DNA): TGTGCCAGCACCTGGGACAGGGGAGACACTGAAGCTTTCTTT. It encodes CASTWDRGDTEAFF. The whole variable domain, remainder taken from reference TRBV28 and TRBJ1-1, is DVKVTQSSRYLVKRTGEKVFLECVQDMDHENMFWYRQDPGLGLRLIYFSYDVKMKEKGDIPEGYSVSREKKERFSLILESASTNQTSMYLCASTWDRGDTEAFFGQGTRLTVV.